Each of the 26 T cell receptor beta chains below was sequenced from the same sample in a study of CD8 T cells in Susac syndrome. An amount of RNA that ranged from about 0.45 to 1 ug was reverse transcribed with random hexamers. TCRdb re-analysed the immunoSEQ multiplex PCR reads in MiXCR, keeping a single row per CDR3 protein. The table includes about 200,000 distinct CDR3 sequences, just under 95% detected once. Sequencing was carried out using CD4+ T cells from PBMCs. All receptors derive from a human donor with multiple sclerosis.

The count of this clonotype is one. The CDR3 loop reads CAWSPSVRAGREQYF. As DNA, the CDR3 is TGTGCCTGGAGTCCCTCGGTTCGTGCCGGGCGCGAGCAGTACTTC. V and J are TRBV30 and TRBJ2-7; D is unresolved. Germline V gene data show CDR1 as GTSNPN and CDR2 as SVGIG (reference sequence). V was trimmed by 2 bases and J by 6 bases, leaving 20 bases between them. This CDR3 is built from 15 residues.

This chain links TRBV29-1 with TRBJ2-1; possibly TRBD1 or TRBD2 for D (5 bases each). The CDR3 contains 11 residues. V lost 3 bases to trimming and J lost 8 bases, with 8 bases between them. Germline V gene lookup returns CDR1 SQVTM and CDR2 ANQGSEA. The CDR3 DNA reads as TGCAGCGTTGATCGGGACGATGAGCAGTTCTTC. Its translation: CSVDRDDEQFF.

The chain carries TRBV7-9 and TRBJ2-7; 7 bases fit TRBD1. Germline trimming cut 4 bases from V and 2 bases from J; bases unmatched to any gene: 5. This CDR3 is 14 amino acids long. Germline V CDR1 and CDR2: SEHNR, FQNEAQ (reference sequence). CDR3 DNA: TGTGCCAGCAGCTACCGGGGACAGACCTACGAGCAGTACTTC. The encoded protein is CASSYRGQTYEQYF.

The chain links TRBV15 to TRBJ1-1; tentative D call: TRBD1 (5 bases). The CDR3 loop spans 12 amino acids. Germline V gene sequence: CDR1 LNHNV, CDR2 YYDKDF (reference sequence). The V end lost 6 bases, the J end lost 5 bases, and 10 bases lay between the germline ends. The CDR3 region has the DNA TGTGCCACCAGGGGGGACCGTACTGAAGCTTTCTTT. Its protein is CATRGDRTEAFF.

This clonotype showed up just once. V gene TRBV27 combines with J gene TRBJ1-1; D may be TRBD1 (5 bases). CDR1 MNHEY and CDR2 SMNVEV come from the germline V gene (reference sequence). There are 14 residues in the CDR3. V lost 2 bases and J lost 7, with 14 bases in between. The CDR3 is CASSLNTLRGEAFF. As DNA, the CDR3 is TGTGCCAGCAGTTTAAACACCTTGAGGGGTGAAGCTTTCTTT.

The V gene is TRBV2, the J gene TRBJ1-6, with 7 bases aligning to TRBD1. Per the germline V gene, CDR1 is SNHLY and CDR2 is FYNNEI. The CDR3 is 17 amino acids. The J segment lost 6 bases and the V segment lost 0 bases, leaving 8 bases of the junction unmatched. The CDR3 nucleotides are TGTGCCAGCAGTGAAGCGCGACAGGGCAGAACTAATTCACCCCTCCACTTT. It is translated as CASSEARQGRTNSPLHF.

The rearrangement links TRBV29-1 to TRBJ1-1, with D possibly being TRBD1 (6 bases). The CDR3 extends over 14 amino acids. V was shortened by 5 bases and J by 3 bases, with 16 bases between the two germline ends. CDR1 is SQVTM and CDR2 is ANQGSEA in the germline V gene. The CDR3 loop reads CSVQTGSRDTEAFF. The DNA for the CDR3 is TGCAGCGTTCAGACAGGATCTAGGGACACTGAAGCTTTCTTT.

The chain employs TRBV30 and TRBJ2-1; D gene unclear. V was trimmed by 0 bases and J by 13 bases, leaving 10 bases between them. The CDR3 consists of 11 residues. Germline CDR1 is GTSNPN and CDR2 is SVGIG (reference sequence). CDR3 sequence: CAWSVPGNQFF. CDR3 coding DNA: TGTGCCTGGAGTGTACCGGGCAATCAGTTCTTC.

This chain links TRBV30 with TRBJ1-4; 10 nucleotides match TRBD1. V dropped 4 bases and J dropped 8; count of bases not matched to a gene: 4. This CDR3 spans 13 amino acids. CDR1 and CDR2 (germline): GTSNPN, SVGIG (reference sequence). The CDR3 spells CAWTRQGAEKLFF. In DNA, the CDR3 is TGTGCCTGGACCCGACAGGGGGCGGAAAAACTGTTTTTT.

This clonotype was found once. V gene TRBV28 combines with J gene TRBJ2-1; 7 bases fit TRBD1. V was clipped by 5 bases and J by 5 bases; unmatched bases: 12. The CDR3 runs to 16 residues. Per germline, CDR1 MDHEN and CDR2 SYDVKM. This CDR3 reads CASSLLVAGGHNEQFF. The CDR3 coding sequence is TGTGCCAGCAGTCTACTGGTTGCAGGGGGACACAATGAGCAGTTCTTC.

V usage is TRBV20-1 and J usage is TRBJ2-3, with 7 nucleotides matching TRBD1. V was clipped by 5 bases and J by 0 bases; unmatched bases: 5. The V gene's germline CDR1 is DFQATT and CDR2 SNEGSKA (reference sequence). CDR3 length: 14 residues. In DNA form, the CDR3 reads TGCAGTGCTGTCGACAGGGCTAGCACAGATACGCAGTATTTT. Protein: CSAVDRASTDTQYF.

V and J are TRBV20-1 and TRBJ2-5; tentative D call: TRBD1 (6 bases). This CDR3 spans 13 amino acids. From germline, CDR1 is DFQATT and CDR2 SNEGSKA (reference sequence). V was clipped by 4 bases and J by 1 base, with 10 bases between them. Here the CDR3 reads CSATGQTQETQYF. CDR3 coding DNA: TGCAGTGCTACTGGACAGACCCAAGAGACCCAGTACTTC.

The V gene is TRBV5-1, the J gene TRBJ1-4; 8 bases fit TRBD1. CDR1 SGHRS and CDR2 YFSETQ come from the germline V gene. The CDR3 sequence is 17 residues long. Germline trimming cut 4 bases from V and 4 bases from J; bases unmatched to any gene: 12. The CDR3, as DNA: TGCGCCAGCAGCGCTACTGGGACAGGCCTTTATAATGAAAAACTGTTTTTT. Its protein is CASSATGTGLYNEKLFF.

This clonotype has more than one count but fewer than ten. The J gene is TRBJ2-3, the V gene TRBV20-1; maybe TRBD1 (6 bases). Per the germline V gene, CDR1 is DFQATT and CDR2 is SNEGSKA (reference sequence). The CDR3 has 14 amino acids. V was shortened by 3 bases and J by 2 bases, with 12 bases between the two germline ends. Written as DNA, the CDR3 is TGCAGTGCTAGGCAGGGGTCTAACACAGATACGCAGTATTTT. Translated: CSARQGSNTDTQYF.

The chain uses TRBV15 and TRBJ1-2; D possibly corresponds to TRBD1 (5 bases). This CDR3 has 13 amino acids. Trimming removed 8 bases from V and 4 bases from J, with 14 bases in between. The germline gives CDR1 LNHNV, CDR2 YYDKDF (reference sequence). CDR3 DNA sequence: TGTGCCACCTGGGGCAGAACAACCTATGGCTACACCTTC. Protein sequence: CATWGRTTYGYTF.

The V and J genes are TRBV18 and TRBJ2-7; D may be TRBD2 (5 bases). In germline, CDR1 is KGHSH, CDR2 LQKENI. Trimming shortened V by 3 bases and J by 6 bases, and 15 bases separated the two germline ends. The CDR3 sequence is 14 residues long. In nucleotides, the CDR3 is TGTGCCAGCTCACCCCGAGGCGGTCGGGGCGAGCAGTACGTC. Residues: CASSPRGGRGEQYV.

The CDR3: CASSFGQNTGELFF. CDR3 nucleotides: TGTGCCAGCAGCTTCGGACAGAACACCGGGGAGCTGTTTTTT. The genes are TRBV11-1 and TRBJ2-2; perhaps TRBD1 as D (5 bases). The CDR3 runs to 14 residues. Trimming shortened V by 3 bases and J by 1 base, and 6 bases separated the two germline ends. Germline V gives CDR1 SGHAT, CDR2 FQDESV (reference sequence).

The genes are TRBV9 and TRBJ2-5, with TRBD2 matching 7 bases. CDR1 SGDLS and CDR2 YYNGEE come from the germline V gene. With V trimmed by 3 bases and J by 0 bases, 2 bases remained unmatched. There are 14 residues in the CDR3. The CDR3 coding sequence is TGTGCCAGCAGCGCAACTAGCGACCAAGAGACCCAGTACTTC. Translating it yields CASSATSDQETQYF.

The chain carries TRBV3-1 and TRBJ1-2; D gene unclear. The CDR3 length is 14 residues. Trimming cost V 2 bases and J 8 bases, with 15 bases left between them. CDR1 is LGHDT and CDR2 is YNNKEL in the germline V gene (reference sequence). In nucleotides, the CDR3 is TGTGCCAGCAGCCAAACATACAGTGGCTTAGGCTACACCTTC. This sequence encodes CASSQTYSGLGYTF.

This sequence joins TRBV20-1 and TRBJ2-4; D is unclear. Between the trimmed V and J ends, which lost 6 bases and 3 bases, there was a span of 12 bases. The CDR3 sequence is 13 residues long. Germline assignment: CDR1 DFQATT and CDR2 SNEGSKA (reference sequence). In nucleotides, the CDR3 is TGCAGTGCGTATTGGGCAGTCAAAAACATTCAGTACTTC. It specifies CSAYWAVKNIQYF.

V gene TRBV3-1 combines with J gene TRBJ2-7, with 11 positions matching TRBD1. Germline V lookup: CDR1 LGHDT, CDR2 YNNKEL (reference sequence). V trimming: 3 bases; J trimming: 3 bases; junction bases outside the gene matches: 10. The CDR3 is 17 amino acids. DNA for the CDR3: TGTGCCAGCAGCCATGGATCACCGGGACAGGGGGGCTACGAGCAGTACTTC. Amino acids: CASSHGSPGQGGYEQYF.

The genes are TRBV20-1 and TRBJ1-2; the match to TRBD1 covers 9 bases. V gave up 6 bases and J gave up 8 bases; unmatched junction bases: 7. Germline V gene lookup returns CDR1 DFQATT and CDR2 SNEGSKA (reference sequence). CDR3 size: 12 residues. Here the CDR3 DNA reads TGCAGTGCGTATCCGGGACAGGGCGGCTACACCTTC. Its translation: CSAYPGQGGYTF.

The rearrangement links TRBV12-3 or TRBV12-4 to TRBJ1-1, with D maybe TRBD1 (5 bases). The CDR3 runs to 11 residues. Trimming stripped 6 bases from V and 10 bases from J, with 12 bases between. The CDR3 reads CASSSLGGAFF. The CDR3 DNA reads TGTGCCAGCAGCTCCTTGGGGGGAGCTTTCTTT.

This chain links TRBV5-1 with TRBJ2-5, with D perhaps matching TRBD1 (5 bases). The germline V gene encodes CDR1 SGHRS and CDR2 YFSETQ. The CDR3 runs 15 residues. The germline V and J ends were trimmed by 1 base and 5 bases, with 15 bases remaining between them. As DNA, the CDR3 is TGCGCCAGCAGCTTGTCTGGGGCGCAGGTGGAGACCCAGTACTTC. Translated, it gives CASSLSGAQVETQYF.

The chain couples TRBV20-1 to TRBJ2-2; D gene ambiguous. Germline-derived CDR1 and CDR2 are DFQATT and SNEGSKA (reference sequence). The CDR3 spans 12 residues. The V and J ends lost 0 bases and 6 bases respectively, with 5 bases between them. The CDR3 nucleotides read TGCAGTGCTAGAGATCAGCCCGGGGAGCTGTTTTTT. Encoded protein: CSARDQPGELFF.

The V and J genes are TRBV24-1 and TRBJ2-3, with 8 positions matching TRBD2. V lost 5 bases to trimming and J lost 1 base; unmatched junction nucleotides: 4. Germline V CDR1 and CDR2: KGHDR, SFDVKD. This CDR3 has 15 amino acids. The CDR3 DNA reads TGTGCCACCAGTGCCAATAGCGGGGGCACAGATACGCAGTATTTT. Protein sequence: CATSANSGGTDTQYF.